These 7 T cell receptor beta chains came from one sample sequenced in a study of shared clonotypes between healthy human individuals (TCRdb year 2020). Libraries were constructed by the immunoSEQ multiplex PCR assay. Here the immuneACCESS table is served through TCRdb, limited to in-frame sequences with V and J called. Missing clones are a known gap in these copies; in checked studies unresolved V genes cover under half, and the rest lacks a known reason. The sample table holds about 2 million clones, of which roughly 94% were seen once. The ten largest clonotypes hold 0.85% to 1.2% of the sample. CD8 naive samples consisted of CD45RO-negative cells that were positively selected for CCR7, yielding a CD45RA+CCR7+ population without TemRA cells. The sequenced sample consisted of naive CD8+ T cells sorted from blood. Sample cell subset or site, as interpreted from the label and publication: CD45RA+CCR7+. The receptors originated from a young man in good health.

This clone has only one observation. The chain links TRBV15 to TRBJ1-3; the D is unclear. From germline, CDR1 is LNHNV and CDR2 YYDKDF (reference sequence). This CDR3 comprises 15 residues. The ends were cut back, 1 base at V and 0 bases at J, with 7 bases in the middle. The CDR3 nucleotides are TGTGCCACCAGCAGAGCCAAGGTCTCTGGAAACACCATATATTTT. Amino acid sequence: CATSRAKVSGNTIYF. Full variable domain (missing parts from reference TRBV15 and TRBJ1-3): DAMVIQNPRYQVTQFGKPVTLSCSQTLNHNVMYWYQQKSSQAPKLLFHYYDKDFNNEADTPDNFQSRRPNTSFCFLDIRSPGLGDTAMYLCATSRAKVSGNTIYFGEGSWLTVV.

J is TRBJ2-3 and V is TRBV6-1, with 10 bases fitting TRBD1. The ends lost 4 bases at V and 2 bases at J; junction bases unmatched: 3. The CDR3 contains 15 residues. CDR1 and CDR2 from the germline V gene are MNHNS and SASEGT. The CDR3 reads CASSGGQGYTDTQYF. The CDR3 coding sequence is TGTGCCAGCAGTGGGGGACAGGGGTACACAGATACGCAGTATTTT.

To note about this clone: The same CDR3 arises from other DNA sequences in this sample as well. The V call is TRBV4-1, the J call TRBJ1-5; TRBD1 agrees at 8 bases. Trimming at V came to 4 bases and at J to 4 bases, leaving 3 bases not matched to a gene. Germline V gives CDR1 MGHRA, CDR2 YSYEKL. CDR3 size: 14 residues. CDR3 in amino acids: CASSPRQGNQPQHF. DNA of the CDR3: TGCGCCAGCAGCCCACGACAGGGGAATCAGCCCCAGCATTTT.

The V call is TRBV9, the J call TRBJ2-7, with D perhaps TRBD1 (6 bases). This CDR3 has 15 residues. V was cut by 4 bases and J by 3 bases, with 17 bases left in between. Germline V gene data show CDR1 as SGDLS and CDR2 as YYNGEE. The CDR3 region is CASSLGDTERYEQYF. The CDR3 DNA sequence: TGTGCCAGCAGCTTAGGGGACACCGAACGCTACGAGCAGTACTTC.

This chain links TRBV10-2 with TRBJ2-7, with TRBD2 matching over 8 bases. The CDR3 has 15 residues. The ends lost 1 base at V and 5 bases at J; junction bases unmatched: 7. Germline V gene lookup returns CDR1 WSHSY and CDR2 SAAADI. CDR3 bases: TGCGCCAGCAGTGAGTTGGCGGGGGGCGTCCACGAGCAGTACTTC. It codes for CASSELAGGVHEQYF.

The gene calls are TRBV28 and TRBJ2-7; D tentatively reads TRBD1 or TRBD2 (6 bases each). From germline, CDR1 is MDHEN and CDR2 SYDVKM. This CDR3 is 15 amino acids long. Trimming took off 2 bases at V and 5 bases at J, with 16 bases between the two ends. The CDR3 here is CASSLLLGGSDEQYF. The CDR3 DNA is TGTGCCAGCAGTTTACTGTTGGGGGGCTCAGACGAGCAGTACTTC.

The rearrangement joins TRBV5-8 to TRBJ1-4; tentatively, D is TRBD1 (6 bases). In germline, CDR1 is SGHTS, CDR2 YDEGEE. This CDR3 has 17 residues. V lost 4 bases, J lost 6 bases, and 22 bases lay in between. In DNA form, the CDR3 reads TGTGCCAGCAGCCCTACCGAGCCTGGGGACACAGATGAAAAACTGTTTTTT. It encodes CASSPTEPGDTDEKLFF.